This T cell receptor (beta chain) comes out of a study of persistence of HIV-infected CD4 T cells. Study in general: Median time on suppressive ART was more than seven years.

This clone was picked up one time. Its specificity is not known. The immunoSEQ assay was version 4, run in survey mode. TCRdb keeps only in-frame clones here, not all; method: immunoSEQ multiplex PCR. This table has 30,000 to 35,000 clones, 82% appearing once. The CDR3 spans 14 residues. Germline CDR1 MNHEY, CDR2 SVGAGI. The V and J ends lost 7 bases and 4 bases respectively, with 16 bases between them. Study findings and constraints: Degenerate expanded CDR3beta sequences were enriched among CMV- and Gag-responding cells.

Cells were stimulated with overlapping HIV-1 Gag 15-mer peptides. Sorted nonresponding memory CD4+ T cells were CD40L-negative, CD69-negative, CD45RO-high. CD4+ T cell counts exceeded 400 cells/uL; CMV serology was positive. Here the sequenced sample was CD4+ T cells sorted from PBMCs after approximately 19-hour stimulation, taken from a patient who received antiretroviral therapy. This receptor was obtained from an adult woman with HIV who was CMV-seropositive. This rearrangement joins TRBV6-5 to TRBJ2-5, with D possibly being TRBD2 (7 bases). The DNA for the CDR3 is TGTGCCAGCAAAACCGGAGGGGGGGGAGAGACCCAGTACTTC. Translated, it gives CASKTGGGGETQYF.